The 16 T cell receptor beta chains below come from one sample, sequenced in a study of early T cells in non-severe SARS-CoV-2 infection. TCRdb re-called the 5' RACE reads with MiXCR, one entry per CDR3 protein. The sample gives 65,000 to 75,000 distinct CDR3 sequences, approximately 4.5% of which show up once; roughly 3.9% is in the top ten. The input for sequencing was whole blood, taken at baseline. The receptors were sampled from an adult who was a healthcare worker with PCR-confirmed SARS-CoV-2 infection or an uninfected control (not recorded which). The donor label of this sample is uncertain.

This clonotype showed up many times. The CDR3 region is CAISESRGLANYNSPLHF. The DNA of the CDR3 is TGTGCCATCAGTGAGTCCAGGGGTCTAGCAAACTATAATTCACCCCTCCACTTT. V gene TRBV10-3 combines with J gene TRBJ1-6; possible D gene TRBD1, 6 bases. This CDR3 has 18 amino acids. Germline CDR1 reads ENHRY; CDR2 reads SYGVKD. V shed 0 bases and J shed 3 bases, with 15 bases lying between them.

This clonotype was counted at least ten times. This sequence joins TRBV20-1 and TRBJ2-7; TRBD2 matches at 8 bases. This CDR3 comprises 12 residues. Germline trimming cut 4 bases from V and 5 bases from J; bases unmatched to any gene: 4. Germline V gene sequence: CDR1 DFQATT, CDR2 SNEGSKA (reference sequence). DNA of the CDR3: TGCAGTGCTATCCGGGGGGGGAACGAGCAGTACTTC. Translating gives CSAIRGGNEQYF.

This clonotype was counted many times. V and J are TRBV28 and TRBJ2-5; D is possibly TRBD1 (6 bases). The V and J ends lost 4 bases and 5 bases respectively, with 17 bases between them. In germline, CDR1 is MDHEN, CDR2 SYDVKM. This CDR3 comprises 15 residues. The CDR3 nucleotides are TGTGCCAGCAGTTCCCCCGGGACACCTAAGGAGACCCAGTACTTC. It specifies CASSSPGTPKETQYF.

In this sample, this clonotype turned up many times. The CDR3 sequence is CASSHGHGETQYF. For the CDR3, the DNA is TGTGCCAGCAGCCACGGCCACGGAGAGACCCAGTACTTC. The chain couples TRBV14 to TRBJ2-5; no clear D gene. The CDR3 has 13 amino acids. The germline gives CDR1 SGHDN, CDR2 FVKESK. Between the trimmed V and J ends, which lost 3 bases and 4 bases, there was a span of 9 bases.

This clonotype appeared many times. The chain couples TRBV9 to TRBJ1-1, with D possibly TRBD1 on 6 matching bases. V was clipped by 0 bases and J by 1 base, with 10 bases between them. The CDR3 is 15 residues long. The germline CDR1 and CDR2 sequences are SGDLS and YYNGEE. CDR3 nucleotide sequence: TGTGCCAGCAGCGTAGGGGGGCCCCAGAACACTGAAGCTTTCTTT. It yields the protein CASSVGGPQNTEAFF. Full variable domain (remainder filled in from reference TRBV9 and TRBJ1-1): DSGVTQTPKHLITATGQRVTLRCSPRSGDLSVYWYQQSLDQGLQFLIQYYNGEERAKGNILERFSAQQFPDLHSELNLSSLELGDSALYFCASSVGGPQNTEAFFGQGTRLTVV.

The sample holds many counts of this clonotype. The chain links TRBV4-2 to TRBJ1-2; no reliable D call. The CDR3 has 13 residues. Trimming shortened V by 2 bases and J by 9 bases, and 13 bases separated the two germline ends. The germline CDR1 and CDR2 sequences are LGHNA and YNFKEQ. CDR3 coding DNA: TGTGCCAGCAGCCAATGGGAGGGTGGTAGCTACACCTTC. Amino acid sequence: CASSQWEGGSYTF.

This clonotype showed up many times. This chain links TRBV9 with TRBJ2-3; D assignment may be TRBD1 or TRBD2 (5 bases each). Deletions cut 5 bases from V and 4 bases from J, with 14 bases between. The length of the CDR3 is 14 residues. Germline CDR1 SGDLS, CDR2 YYNGEE. CDR3 bases: TGTGCCAGCAGAGCCCGAGGGGCCGCAGATACGCAGTATTTT. It is translated as CASRARGAADTQYF. The whole variable domain, filled in from reference TRBV9 and TRBJ2-3, reads DSGVTQTPKHLITATGQRVTLRCSPRSGDLSVYWYQQSLDQGLQFLIQYYNGEERAKGNILERFSAQQFPDLHSELNLSSLELGDSALYFCASRARGAADTQYFGPGTRLTVL.

The chain has TRBV9 and TRBJ1-4; a weak D match, TRBD1 (5 bases). The CDR3 covers 13 residues. Trimming cost V 2 bases and J 15 bases, with 17 bases left between them. Germline V lookup: CDR1 SGDLS, CDR2 YYNGEE. CDR3 in DNA: TGTGCCAGCAGCGTTGACAGTCCGAAAGGAGTGTTTTTT. Translating gives CASSVDSPKGVFF.

Ten or more counts support this clonotype. The chain has TRBV5-5 and TRBJ2-2; tentatively, D is TRBD1 (5 bases). The V and J ends lost 2 bases and 9 bases respectively, with 8 bases between them. Germline V gives CDR1 SGHKS, CDR2 YYEKEE (reference sequence). The CDR3 runs 12 residues. DNA of the CDR3: TGTGCCAGCAGCTTCTGGGGCCGGGAGCTGTTTTTT. This codes for CASSFWGRELFF.

Many counts were recorded for this clonotype. The chain combines TRBV25-1 with TRBJ2-1; D is perhaps TRBD2 (6 bases). The CDR3 consists of 15 residues. Deletions cut 4 bases from V and 0 bases from J, with 10 bases between. CDR1 MGHDK and CDR2 SYGVNS come from the germline V gene. The CDR3 DNA reads as TGTGCCAGCAGTGGAGGTAGCGGCTCCTACAATGAGCAGTTCTTC. Translating it yields CASSGGSGSYNEQFF.

At least ten counts were recorded for this clonotype. The chain carries TRBV29-1 and TRBJ2-3, with TRBD1 identical over 9 bases. J lost 10 bases, V lost 6 bases, and 14 bases had no gene match. The CDR3 runs to 14 residues. Germline V gene sequence: CDR1 SQVTM, CDR2 ANQGSEA. DNA of the CDR3: TGCAGCGTAGAACCGGGACAGGGCCGATTGGCGCAGTATTTT. Its protein product is CSVEPGQGRLAQYF.

This clonotype was seen a few times. The chain uses TRBV19 and TRBJ1-2; TRBD1 might be the D (5 bases). The V end lost 1 base, the J end lost 6 bases, and 12 bases lay between the germline ends. This CDR3 spans 14 amino acids. Germline CDR1 reads LNHDA; CDR2 reads SQIVND (reference sequence). CDR3 DNA sequence: TGTGCCAGTAGTATAGGCGCAGGGCGGGATGGCTACACCTTC. Its translation: CASSIGAGRDGYTF.

The chain carries TRBV6-5 and TRBJ1-4; D is ambiguous. The CDR3 extends over 18 amino acids. Trimming removed 0 bases at V and 3 bases at J, with 17 bases between. The germline V gene encodes CDR1 MNHEY and CDR2 SVGAGI. The CDR3 spells CASSYSRHGVSANEKLFF. CDR3 coding DNA: TGTGCCAGCAGTTACTCGCGACATGGGGTGTCGGCTAATGAAAAACTGTTTTTT.

Details on this clonotype: A read error may explain this, as a much larger clone is one base away. Here the CDR3 reads CAGRLAERGPDEQFF. CDR3 DNA: TGTGCAGGTCGCTTAGCGGAACGGGGCCCGGATGAGCAGTTCTTC. This rearrangement joins TRBV12-2 to TRBJ2-1; the table's TRBD2 call for D was not verified on the DNA. TRBV12-2 is a pseudogene. CDR3 size: 15 residues.

The chain joins TRBV7-8 to TRBJ2-5; D not certain. This CDR3 comprises 16 residues. The V gene's germline CDR1 is SGHVS and CDR2 FQNEAQ. V lost 0 bases to trimming and J lost 3 bases, with 14 bases between them. The DNA for the CDR3 is TGTGCCAGCAGCTTAGCTCGGAGTTCAGGAAAAGAGACCCAGTACTTC. Translating gives CASSLARSSGKETQYF.

This clonotype was recorded many times. The chain couples TRBV12-3 or TRBV12-4 to TRBJ1-5; 9 nucleotides match TRBD1. The CDR3 consists of 15 residues. The V gene end was trimmed by 5 bases and the J gene end by 5 bases; junction bases not matched to a gene: 7. In DNA, the CDR3 is TGTGCCAGCAGTAAGAGGGGACAGGGAGATCAGCCCCAGCATTTT. This codes for CASSKRGQGDQPQHF.